The clone carrying this T cell receptor beta chain appeared a few times. What it binds is not known. Unmatched junction bases numbered 7, after V lost 2 bases and J lost 3 bases. The CDR3 sequence is 18 residues long. The germline V gene encodes CDR1 SGHTA and CDR2 FQGNSA. These data come from a study of OX40 agonist ivuxolimab in advanced cancers. Study-wide context: Patient treatment consisted of intravenous ivuxolimab administration every 2 weeks at 0.01 to 10 mg/kg. Three patients showed partial responses: one hepatocellular carcinoma and two cutaneous melanoma cases.

Using immunoSEQ multiplex PCR, the repertoire was profiled, and TCRdb retains in-frame clones only, with some absent. Of about 18,000 clones in the sample, approximately 80% were seen once. Study outcomes and limitations: In the 0.1-3.0 mg/kg groups, partial responders showed among the lowest expansion.

The source is an adult with an advanced solid tumor such as melanoma, head and neck, liver or kidney cancer. The sequencing used CD4+ or CD8+ T cells sorted from blood, collected in a trial of the OX40 agonist ivuxolimab. The gene calls are TRBV7-2 and TRBJ2-3, with TRBD2 matching over 14 bases. For the CDR3, the DNA is TGTGCCAGCAGCTTAACCGGGACTAGCGGGAGAGAAACAGATACGCAGTATTTT. Residues: CASSLTGTSGRETDTQYF.